The clone carrying this T cell receptor beta chain has just a few counts. What it recognizes is unknown. TCRdb re-analysed the 5' RACE reads in MiXCR, keeping a single row per CDR3 protein. The table shows under 350,000 distinct CDR3 sequences, with roughly 8.6% occurring only once. This specimen comes from a study of identical twins. Study observations and caveats: In beta out-of-frame sequences, the excess sharing between twins was weaker. Conclusions were based on cross-sectional statistical analysis, without following the same donors.

The data also belong to a second study, concerning yellow fever vaccine responses in identical twins.

Input material: CD8+ T cells sorted from blood. The sequence was collected from a woman aged 18-29 years in good health.

The CDR3 region has the DNA TGTGCCAGCAGCCCTCACAGGGATACGAACACCGGGGAGCTGTTTTTT. This gives the protein CASSPHRDTNTGELFF. This chain uses TRBV3-1 with TRBJ2-2, with D maybe TRBD1 (6 bases). This CDR3 has 16 amino acids. Germline V gene sequence: CDR1 LGHDT, CDR2 YNNKEL (reference sequence). V was shortened by 4 bases and J by 0 bases, with 12 bases between the two germline ends.